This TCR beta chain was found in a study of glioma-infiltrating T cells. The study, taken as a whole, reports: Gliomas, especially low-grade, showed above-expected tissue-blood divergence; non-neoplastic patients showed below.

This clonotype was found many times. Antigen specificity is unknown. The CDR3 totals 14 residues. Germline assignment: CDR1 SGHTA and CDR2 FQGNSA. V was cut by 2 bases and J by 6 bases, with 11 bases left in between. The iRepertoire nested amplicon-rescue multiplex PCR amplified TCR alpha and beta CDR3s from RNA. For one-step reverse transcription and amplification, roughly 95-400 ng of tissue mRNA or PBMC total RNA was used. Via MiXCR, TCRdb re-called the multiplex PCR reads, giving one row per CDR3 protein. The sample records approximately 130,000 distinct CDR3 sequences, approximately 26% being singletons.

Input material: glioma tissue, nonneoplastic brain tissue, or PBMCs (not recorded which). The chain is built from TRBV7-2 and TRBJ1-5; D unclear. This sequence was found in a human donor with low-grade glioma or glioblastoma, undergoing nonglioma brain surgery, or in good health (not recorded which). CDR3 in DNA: TGTGCCAGCAGCTTAAATGCGGTGTTTCAGCCCCAGCATTTT. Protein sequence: CASSLNAVFQPQHF.